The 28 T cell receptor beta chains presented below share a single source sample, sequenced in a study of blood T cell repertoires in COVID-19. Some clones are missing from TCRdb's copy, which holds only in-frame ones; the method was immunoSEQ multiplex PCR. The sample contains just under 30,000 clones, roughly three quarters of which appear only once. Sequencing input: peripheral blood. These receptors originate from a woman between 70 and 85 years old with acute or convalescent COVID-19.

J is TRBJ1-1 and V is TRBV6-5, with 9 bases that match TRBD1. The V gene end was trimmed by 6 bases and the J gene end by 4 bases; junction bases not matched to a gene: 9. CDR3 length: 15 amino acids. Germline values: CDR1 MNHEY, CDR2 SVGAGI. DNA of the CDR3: TGTGCCAGCAGGGATGGGGGACAGGGCGGCACTGAAGCTTTCTTT. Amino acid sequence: CASRDGGQGGTEAFF.

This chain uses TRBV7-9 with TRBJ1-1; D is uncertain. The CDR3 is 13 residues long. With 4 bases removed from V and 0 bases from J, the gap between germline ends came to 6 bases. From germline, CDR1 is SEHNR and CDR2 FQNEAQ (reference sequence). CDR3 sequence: CASSSIVNTEAFF. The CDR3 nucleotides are TGTGCCAGCAGCTCCATAGTGAACACTGAAGCTTTCTTT.

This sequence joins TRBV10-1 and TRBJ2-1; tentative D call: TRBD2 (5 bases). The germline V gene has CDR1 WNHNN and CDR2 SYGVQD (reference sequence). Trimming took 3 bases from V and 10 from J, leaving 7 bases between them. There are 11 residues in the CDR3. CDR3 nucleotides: TGCGCCAGCAGTGATGAGGGAGAGCAGTTCTTC. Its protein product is CASSDEGEQFF.

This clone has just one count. Here the CDR3 reads CASSQDAAGATNTQYF. The CDR3 nucleotides read TGCGCCAGCAGCCAAGATGCAGCGGGGGCCACTAATACGCAGTATTTT. This chain connects TRBV4-1 to TRBJ2-3; TRBD2 matches at 8 bases. CDR3 size: 16 residues. Trimming took 0 bases from V and 7 from J; bases not matched to a gene: 9. Germline assignment: CDR1 MGHRA and CDR2 YSYEKL.

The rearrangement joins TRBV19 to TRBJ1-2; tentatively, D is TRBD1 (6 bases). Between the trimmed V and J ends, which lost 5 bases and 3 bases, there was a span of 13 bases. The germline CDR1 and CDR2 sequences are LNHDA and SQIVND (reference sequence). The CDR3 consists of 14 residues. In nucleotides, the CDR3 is TGTGCCAGTAGTCCCTTTGGACAGTACTATGGCTACACCTTC. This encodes CASSPFGQYYGYTF. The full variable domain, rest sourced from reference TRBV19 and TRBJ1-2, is DGGITQSPKYLFRKEGQNVTLSCEQNLNHDAMYWYRQDPGQGLRLIYYSQIVNDFQKGDIAEGYSVSREKKESFPLTVTSAQKNPTAFYLCASSPFGQYYGYTFGSGTRLTVV.

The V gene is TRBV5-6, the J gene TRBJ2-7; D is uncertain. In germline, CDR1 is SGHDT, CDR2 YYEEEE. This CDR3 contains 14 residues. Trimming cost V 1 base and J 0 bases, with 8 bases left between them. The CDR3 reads CASSLTTVSYEQYF. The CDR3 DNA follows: TGTGCCAGCAGCTTGACCACGGTCTCCTACGAGCAGTACTTC.

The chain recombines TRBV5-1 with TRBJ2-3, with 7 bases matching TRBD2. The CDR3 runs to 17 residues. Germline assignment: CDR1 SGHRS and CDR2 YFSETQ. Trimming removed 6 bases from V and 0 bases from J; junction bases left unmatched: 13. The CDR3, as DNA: TGCGCCAGCACCACGGTCGGGGGGAGTGGTAGCACAGATACGCAGTATTTT. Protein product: CASTTVGGSGSTDTQYF.

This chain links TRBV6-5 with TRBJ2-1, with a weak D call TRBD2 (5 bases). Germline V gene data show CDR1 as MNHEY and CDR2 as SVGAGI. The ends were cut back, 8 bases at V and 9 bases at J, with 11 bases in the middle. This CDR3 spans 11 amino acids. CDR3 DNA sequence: TGTGCCAGCTCCCTCAGCGGTGAGCAGTTCTTC. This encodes CASSLSGEQFF.

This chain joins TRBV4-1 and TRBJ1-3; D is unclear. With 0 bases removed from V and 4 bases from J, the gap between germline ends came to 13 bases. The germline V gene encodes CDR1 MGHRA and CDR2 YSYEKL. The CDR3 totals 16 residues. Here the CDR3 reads CASSQDDWVRGNTIYF. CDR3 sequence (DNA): TGCGCCAGCAGCCAAGATGATTGGGTGCGGGGAAACACCATATATTTT.

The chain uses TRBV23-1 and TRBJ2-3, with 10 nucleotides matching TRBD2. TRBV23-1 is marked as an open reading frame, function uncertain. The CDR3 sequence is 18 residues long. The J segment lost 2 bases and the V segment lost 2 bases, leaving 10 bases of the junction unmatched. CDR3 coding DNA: TGCGCCAGCAGTCAAAAGTCCGGGACTAGCGTTTCCACAGATACGCAGTATTTT. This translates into CASSQKSGTSVSTDTQYF.

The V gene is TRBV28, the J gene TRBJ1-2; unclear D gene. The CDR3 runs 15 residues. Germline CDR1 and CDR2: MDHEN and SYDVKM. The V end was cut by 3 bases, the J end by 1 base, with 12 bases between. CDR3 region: CASSFEGAINYGYTF. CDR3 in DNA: TGTGCCAGCAGTTTTGAGGGCGCCATTAACTATGGCTACACCTTC.

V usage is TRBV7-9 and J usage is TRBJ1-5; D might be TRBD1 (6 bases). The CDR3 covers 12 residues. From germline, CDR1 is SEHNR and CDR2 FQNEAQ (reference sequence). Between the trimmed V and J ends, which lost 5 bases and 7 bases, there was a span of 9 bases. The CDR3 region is CASSTGTQPQHF. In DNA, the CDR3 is TGTGCCAGCAGCACCGGGACACAGCCCCAGCATTTT.

CDR3 in DNA: TGTGCCAGCAGTTTAACATTCTCCTACGAGCAGTACTTC. Its protein is CASSLTFSYEQYF. The chain combines TRBV5-6 with TRBJ2-7; no clear D gene. CDR1 is SGHDT and CDR2 is YYEEEE in the germline V gene. V was pared by 5 bases and J by 0 bases, with 9 bases between. CDR3 length equals 13 residues.

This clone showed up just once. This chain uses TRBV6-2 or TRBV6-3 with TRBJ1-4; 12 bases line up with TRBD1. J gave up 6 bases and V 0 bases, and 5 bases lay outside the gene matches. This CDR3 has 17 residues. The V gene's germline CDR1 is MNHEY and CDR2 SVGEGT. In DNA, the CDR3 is TGTGCCAGCAGTTACTCCAGGGACAGGGGGCGCGATGAAAAACTGTTTTTT. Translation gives CASSYSRDRGRDEKLFF.

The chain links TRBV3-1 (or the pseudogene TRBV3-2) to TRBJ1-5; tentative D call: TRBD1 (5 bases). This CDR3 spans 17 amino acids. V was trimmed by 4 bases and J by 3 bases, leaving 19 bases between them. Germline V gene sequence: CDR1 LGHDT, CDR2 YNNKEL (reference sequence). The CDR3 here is CASSLLSGRTSNQPQHF. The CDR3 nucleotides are TGTGCCAGCAGCCTCCTATCCGGACGGACATCCAATCAGCCCCAGCATTTT.

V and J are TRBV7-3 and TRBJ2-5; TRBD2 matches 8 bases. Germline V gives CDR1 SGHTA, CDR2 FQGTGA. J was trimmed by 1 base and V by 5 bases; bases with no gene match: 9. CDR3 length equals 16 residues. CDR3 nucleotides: TGTGCCAGCAGCCCGAACGGGGGGGCCTTCCAAGAGACCCAGTACTTC. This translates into CASSPNGGAFQETQYF.

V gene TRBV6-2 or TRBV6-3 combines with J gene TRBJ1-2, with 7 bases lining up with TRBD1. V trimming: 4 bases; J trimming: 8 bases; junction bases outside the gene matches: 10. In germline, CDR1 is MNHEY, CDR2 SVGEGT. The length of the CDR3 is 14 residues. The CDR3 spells CASSFPGTVYGYTF. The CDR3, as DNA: TGTGCCAGCAGTTTTCCCGGGACAGTGTACGGCTACACCTTC.

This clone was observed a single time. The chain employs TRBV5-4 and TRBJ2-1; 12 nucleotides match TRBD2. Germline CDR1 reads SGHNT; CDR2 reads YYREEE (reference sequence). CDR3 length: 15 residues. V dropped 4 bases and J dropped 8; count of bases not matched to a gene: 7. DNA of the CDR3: TGTGCCAGCAGCACTAGACTAGCGGGGGTCCATGAGCAGTTCTTC. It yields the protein CASSTRLAGVHEQFF.

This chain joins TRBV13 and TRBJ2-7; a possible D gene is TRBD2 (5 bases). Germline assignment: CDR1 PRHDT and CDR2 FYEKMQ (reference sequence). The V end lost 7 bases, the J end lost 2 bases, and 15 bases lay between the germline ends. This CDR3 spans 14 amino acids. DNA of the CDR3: TGTGCCAGCACCTTCACGGGGAGTGCCTACGAGCAGTACTTC. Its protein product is CASTFTGSAYEQYF. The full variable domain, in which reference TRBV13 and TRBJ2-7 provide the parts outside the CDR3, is AAGVIQSPRHLIKEKRETATLKCYPIPRHDTVYWYQQGPGQDPQFLISFYEKMQSDKGSIPDRFSAQQFSDYHSELNMSSLELGDSALYFCASTFTGSAYEQYFGPGTRLTVT.

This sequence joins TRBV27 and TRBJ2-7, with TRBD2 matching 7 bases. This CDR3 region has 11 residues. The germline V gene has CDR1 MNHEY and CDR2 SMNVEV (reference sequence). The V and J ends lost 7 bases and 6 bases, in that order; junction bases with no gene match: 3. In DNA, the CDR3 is TGTGCCAGCACCAGCGGGGTCGAGCAGTACTTC. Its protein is CASTSGVEQYF.

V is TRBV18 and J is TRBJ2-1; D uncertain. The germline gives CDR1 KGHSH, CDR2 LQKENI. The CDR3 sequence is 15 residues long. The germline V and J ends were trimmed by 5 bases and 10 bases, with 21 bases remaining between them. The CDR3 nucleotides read TGTGCCAGCTCATCACGCGTCGACTGGTCGAGGGAGCAGTTCTTC. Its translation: CASSSRVDWSREQFF.

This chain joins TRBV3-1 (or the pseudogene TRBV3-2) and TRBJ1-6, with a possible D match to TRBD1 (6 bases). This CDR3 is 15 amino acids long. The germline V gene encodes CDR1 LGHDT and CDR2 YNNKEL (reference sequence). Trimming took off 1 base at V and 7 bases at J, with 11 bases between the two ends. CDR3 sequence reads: CASSQGRGQNSPLHF. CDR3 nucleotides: TGTGCCAGCAGCCAAGGCAGGGGCCAGAATTCACCCCTCCACTTT.

This CDR3 is CASSSRQGAGGYTF. CDR3 in DNA: TGTGCCAGCAGCTCCAGACAGGGGGCCGGTGGCTACACCTTC. This sequence joins TRBV7-9 and TRBJ1-2; 10 bases map to TRBD1. The germline gives CDR1 SEHNR, CDR2 FQNEAQ (reference sequence). The CDR3 sequence is 14 residues long. Losses at the gene ends were 4 bases for V and 7 bases for J; bases not matched to a gene: 6.

CDR3 loop: CASRTGWDRGEQYF. The CDR3 DNA sequence: TGCGCCAGCAGGACCGGATGGGACAGGGGCGAGCAGTACTTC. The V and J genes are TRBV5-1 and TRBJ2-7, with 10 bases fitting TRBD1. The CDR3 extends over 14 amino acids. Germline V lookup: CDR1 SGHRS, CDR2 YFSETQ. V lost 5 bases to trimming and J lost 6 bases; unmatched junction nucleotides: 8.

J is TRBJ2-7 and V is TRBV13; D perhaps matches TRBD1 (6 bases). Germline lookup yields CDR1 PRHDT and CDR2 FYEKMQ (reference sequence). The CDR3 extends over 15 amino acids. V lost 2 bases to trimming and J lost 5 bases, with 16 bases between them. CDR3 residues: CASSLWVGHFDEQYF. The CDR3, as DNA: TGTGCCAGCAGCTTATGGGTGGGACACTTCGACGAGCAGTACTTC.

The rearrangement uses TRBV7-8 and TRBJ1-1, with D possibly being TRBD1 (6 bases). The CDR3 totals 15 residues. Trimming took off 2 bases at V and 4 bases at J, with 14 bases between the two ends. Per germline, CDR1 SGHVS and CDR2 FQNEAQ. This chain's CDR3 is CASSLSRGSSTEAFF. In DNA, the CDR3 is TGTGCCAGCAGCTTAAGCAGGGGAAGTAGCACTGAAGCTTTCTTT.

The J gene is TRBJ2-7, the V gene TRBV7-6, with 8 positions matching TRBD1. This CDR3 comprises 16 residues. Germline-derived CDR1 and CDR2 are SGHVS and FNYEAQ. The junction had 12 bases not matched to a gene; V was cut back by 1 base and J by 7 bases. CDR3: CASSLGGRTGIGEQYF. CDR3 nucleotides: TGTGCCAGCAGCTTAGGGGGTCGGACAGGGATCGGAGAGCAGTACTTC.

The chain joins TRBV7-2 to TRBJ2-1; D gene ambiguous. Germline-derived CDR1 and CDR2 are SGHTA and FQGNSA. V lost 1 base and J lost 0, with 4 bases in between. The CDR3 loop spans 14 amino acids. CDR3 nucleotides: TGTGCCAGCAGCTTAGACAGCTCCTACAATGAGCAGTTCTTC. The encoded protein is CASSLDSSYNEQFF.